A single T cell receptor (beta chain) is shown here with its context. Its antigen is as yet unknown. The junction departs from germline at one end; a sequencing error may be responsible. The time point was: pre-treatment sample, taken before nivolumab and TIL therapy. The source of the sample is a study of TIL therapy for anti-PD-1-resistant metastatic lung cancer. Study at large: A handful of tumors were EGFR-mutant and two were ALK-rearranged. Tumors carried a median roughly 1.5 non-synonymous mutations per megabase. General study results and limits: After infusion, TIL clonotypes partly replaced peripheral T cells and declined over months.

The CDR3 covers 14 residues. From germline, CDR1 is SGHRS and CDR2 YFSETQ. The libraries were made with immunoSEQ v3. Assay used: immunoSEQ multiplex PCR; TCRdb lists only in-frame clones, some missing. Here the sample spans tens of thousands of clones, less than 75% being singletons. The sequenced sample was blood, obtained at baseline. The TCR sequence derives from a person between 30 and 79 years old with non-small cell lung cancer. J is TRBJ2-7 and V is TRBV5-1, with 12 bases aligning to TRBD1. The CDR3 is CANSEGTGGFEQYF. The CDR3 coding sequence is TGCGCCAACAGCGAAGGGACAGGGGGCTTTGAGCAGTACTTC.